One sample yielded the 19 T cell receptor beta chains listed below, sequenced in a study of patients and donors after allogeneic stem cell transplantation. TCRdb ran MiXCR on the RT-PCR reads and lists one entry per CDR3 protein. The sample includes under 200,000 distinct CDR3 sequences, roughly 31% of them seen just once. Sample: blood, either unsorted or a sorted T cell fraction (not recorded which). Every receptor here comes from a human donor who was either an allogeneic HSCT recipient or a stem cell or donor lymphocyte infusion donor (not recorded which). It is not recorded whose cells these are; they may come from a transplant donor.

In this sample, this clonotype turned up many times. V and J are TRBV6-2 or TRBV6-3 and TRBJ1-5; maybe TRBD1 (5 bases). Germline assignment: CDR1 MNHEY and CDR2 SVGEGT. The V end was cut by 7 bases, the J end by 0 bases, with 16 bases between. This CDR3 has 16 amino acids. The CDR3 sequence is CASTARQTHSNQPQHF. Written as DNA, the CDR3 is TGTGCCAGCACCGCGAGACAGACACATAGCAATCAGCCCCAGCATTTT.

The rearrangement links TRBV19 to TRBJ2-3, with 10 bases fitting TRBD2. CDR1 LNHDA and CDR2 SQIVND come from the germline V gene (reference sequence). CDR3 length: 16 residues. Trimming cost V 6 bases and J 0 bases; bases outside gene matches: 6. CDR3 region: CASRTGLAASTDTQYF. The CDR3 region has the DNA TGTGCCAGTAGGACCGGACTAGCGGCTAGCACAGATACGCAGTATTTT.

This clonotype occurred a few times. A junction end diverges from the germline sequence, so it may reflect a read error. This chain joins TRBV7-2 and TRBJ1-4, with TRBD1 matching 9 bases. This CDR3 contains 15 residues. The germline V gene encodes CDR1 SGHTA and CDR2 FQGNSA. The CDR3 nucleotides read TGTGCCAGCAGCCCGTGGACAGGGGCGAATGAACAACTGTTTTTT. Translation gives CASSPWTGANEQLFF.

This chain connects TRBV6-5 to TRBJ2-5, with 14 bases lining up with TRBD2. There are 18 residues in the CDR3. V lost 0 bases to trimming and J lost 4 bases; unmatched junction nucleotides: 7. Germline-derived CDR1 and CDR2 are MNHEY and SVGAGI. The CDR3 region is CASSYSATGLAGGETQYF. In DNA, the CDR3 is TGTGCCAGCAGTTACTCGGCCACCGGACTAGCGGGAGGAGAGACCCAGTACTTC.

The chain combines TRBV7-2 with TRBJ2-4, with D unclear. V was pared by 1 base and J by 2 bases, with 9 bases between. The CDR3 runs 15 residues. Germline CDR1 is SGHTA and CDR2 is FQGNSA. The CDR3 DNA is TGTGCCAGCAGCTTAGGGGTAGGGACCAAAAACATTCAGTACTTC. As protein: CASSLGVGTKNIQYF.

V is TRBV7-3 and J is TRBJ2-1; TRBD1 or TRBD2 may be the D gene (7 bases each). The CDR3 extends over 15 amino acids. CDR1 is SGHTA and CDR2 is FQGTGA in the germline V gene. The V end was cut by 5 bases, the J end by 4 bases, with 15 bases between. The CDR3 DNA follows: TGTGCCAGCAGCCCAAGGGGGGGACAGTACAATGAGCAGTTCTTC. Its translation: CASSPRGGQYNEQFF.

This rearrangement joins TRBV29-1 to TRBJ1-4; the D gene is possibly TRBD1 (6 bases). Germline loops: CDR1 SQVTM, CDR2 ANQGSEA. The CDR3 runs to 15 residues. V gave up 6 bases and J gave up 0 bases, with 14 bases separating them. DNA of the CDR3: TGCAGCGTACGCAGGGGCCAGGCAACTAATGAAAAACTGTTTTTT. Translation: CSVRRGQATNEKLFF.

This clonotype was picked up one time. No conserved phenylalanine or tryptophan is present at the end of the CDR3, so a read error is the likely explanation. The V gene is TRBV5-1, the J gene TRBJ2-1; 8 nucleotides match TRBD2. This CDR3 contains 15 residues. Germline V lookup: CDR1 SGHRS, CDR2 YFSETQ. Trimming cost V 0 bases and J 4 bases; bases outside gene matches: 3. The CDR3 protein is CASSLVGGRYNEQFS. The CDR3 DNA is TGCGCCAGCAGCTTGGTGGGCGGGAGGTACAATGAGCAGTTCTCC.

This clonotype was picked up a small number of times. The V call is TRBV5-1, the J call TRBJ1-1; 7 bases match TRBD1. CDR3 length equals 15 residues. Trimming at V came to 4 bases and at J to 1 base, leaving 7 bases not matched to a gene. The V gene's germline CDR1 is SGHRS and CDR2 YFSETQ. In nucleotides, the CDR3 is TGCGCCAGCAGCATCTGGACAGGAAAGAACACTGAAGCTTTCTTT. It codes for CASSIWTGKNTEAFF.

At least ten counts were recorded for this clonotype. The CDR3 nucleotides read TGTGCCAGCAGTAGCGACAGTCAAAATCAGCCCCAGCATTTT. It yields the protein CASSSDSQNQPQHF. The chain carries TRBV12-3 or TRBV12-4 and TRBJ1-5, with D maybe TRBD1 (5 bases). The CDR3 is 14 residues long. V lost 5 bases and J lost 4, with 12 bases in between.

This chain uses TRBV10-3 with TRBJ2-7, with TRBD1 identical over 12 bases. The CDR3 has 15 residues. CDR1 and CDR2 from the germline V gene are ENHRY and SYGVKD. The V segment lost 5 bases and the J segment 4 bases; nucleotides outside the gene matches: 6. The CDR3 spells CAISFGTGGAYEQYF. The CDR3 DNA reads as TGTGCCATCAGTTTCGGGACAGGGGGCGCGTACGAGCAGTACTTC.

Ten or more counts support this clonotype. This chain uses TRBV7-2 with TRBJ1-2, with 8 bases fitting TRBD1. Germline CDR1 SGHTA, CDR2 FQGNSA. The CDR3 covers 15 residues. V trimming: 4 bases; J trimming: 2 bases; junction bases outside the gene matches: 6. CDR3 sequence reads: CASSSYRGANYGYTF. The DNA for the CDR3 is TGTGCCAGCAGCTCCTACAGGGGGGCAAACTATGGCTACACCTTC.

This clonotype was seen more than once but under ten times. The gene calls are TRBV10-3 and TRBJ2-7; 7 nucleotides line up with TRBD1. Germline trimming cut 11 bases from V and 3 bases from J; bases unmatched to any gene: 7. Germline values: CDR1 ENHRY, CDR2 SYGVKD. The CDR3 is 12 amino acids. This CDR3 is CASGQAFYEQYF. CDR3 nucleotide sequence: TGTGCCTCCGGACAGGCCTTCTACGAGCAGTACTTC.

This clonotype came up a few times. V and J are TRBV6-6 and TRBJ1-3; tentatively, D is TRBD1 (5 bases). Trimming took 5 bases from V and 2 from J, leaving 13 bases between them. CDR3 length: 15 amino acids. CDR1 and CDR2 from the germline V gene are MNHNY and SVGAGI (reference sequence). The CDR3 bases are TGTGCCAGCAGTGACCGGGGGGGGGCTGGAAACACCATATATTTT. Translated, it gives CASSDRGGAGNTIYF.

In this sample, this clonotype turned up a few times. The V call is TRBV20-1, the J call TRBJ1-5; no clear D. Germline loops: CDR1 DFQATT, CDR2 SNEGSKA (reference sequence). The V gene lost 0 bases and the J gene lost 2 bases, with 8 bases spanning the gap. The CDR3 consists of 14 residues. For the CDR3, the DNA is TGCAGTGCTAGAGAGGTCTCAGGCAATCAGCCCCAGCATTTT. This sequence encodes CSAREVSGNQPQHF.

This clonotype was observed a handful of times. V and J are TRBV27 and TRBJ2-3, with D possibly called TRBD1 or TRBD2 (5 bases each). CDR3 length: 17 amino acids. CDR1 is MNHEY, CDR2 SMNVEV, per germline (reference sequence). V lost 4 bases, J lost 0 bases, and 17 bases lay in between. This chain's CDR3 is CASSYTLRDVSTDTQYF. CDR3 DNA sequence: TGTGCCAGCAGTTATACCCTCCGGGACGTAAGCACAGATACGCAGTATTTT.

The chain carries TRBV6-5 and TRBJ1-4; the D gene is possibly TRBD1 (6 bases). Between the trimmed V and J ends, which lost 0 bases and 7 bases, there was a span of 12 bases. The CDR3 covers 15 residues. Germline V gene sequence: CDR1 MNHEY, CDR2 SVGAGI. The DNA of the CDR3 is TGTGCCAGCAGTTACTCGAGGGGGAAGGGTGAAAAACTGTTTTTT. Amino acid sequence: CASSYSRGKGEKLFF.

This clonotype was seen many times. The rearrangement joins TRBV19 to TRBJ1-2; D is uncertain. The CDR3 loop spans 14 amino acids. Trimming cost V 10 bases and J 1 base, with 16 bases left between them. CDR1 LNHDA and CDR2 SQIVND come from the germline V gene (reference sequence). The CDR3 here is CATVSRINNYGYTF. The CDR3 region has the DNA TGTGCCACCGTGTCAAGGATAAATAACTATGGCTACACCTTC.

This chain links TRBV12-3 or TRBV12-4 with TRBJ1-1, with TRBD1 matching over 7 bases. The CDR3 extends over 14 amino acids. J lost 1 base, V lost 6 bases, and 5 bases had no gene match. The CDR3 region is CASRFTGENTEAFF. As DNA, the CDR3 is TGTGCCAGCAGGTTCACAGGGGAGAACACTGAAGCTTTCTTT.